This TCR beta chain was found in a study of T-cell reconstitution after alpha-beta-depleted transplantation in children. Study-level points and caveats: At one year after transplant, newly produced T cells mostly accounted for T-cell counts and diversity. Reportedly, only several hundred clones from non-depleted graft cells drove alpha-beta T-cell counts at about two months.

Of note for this clonotype: Its antigen remains unidentified.

Unique molecular identifiers were incorporated into the prepared TCRbeta library. TCRdb used MiXCR to reprocess the PCR reads, holding one entry per CDR3 protein. The sample has 300,000 or so distinct CDR3 sequences, about a quarter seen once. This CDR3 contains 15 residues. Germline V gene lookup returns CDR1 KGHDR and CDR2 SFDVKD. The V gene end was trimmed by 3 bases and the J gene end by 6 bases; junction bases not matched to a gene: 7. The genes are TRBV24-1 and TRBJ2-1; 7 positions agree with TRBD1. Sequenced here: PBMCs, mostly from graft donor cells, sampled 180 days after TCRalphabeta/CD19-depleted stem cell transplant. The sequence was obtained from a male patient under 18 who had a stem cell transplant for acute lymphoblastic leukemia, so the T cells may come from the graft donor. The CDR3 is CATSDPVRDSNEQFF. Written as DNA, the CDR3 is TGTGCCACCAGTGATCCCGTCCGGGACAGCAATGAGCAGTTCTTC.